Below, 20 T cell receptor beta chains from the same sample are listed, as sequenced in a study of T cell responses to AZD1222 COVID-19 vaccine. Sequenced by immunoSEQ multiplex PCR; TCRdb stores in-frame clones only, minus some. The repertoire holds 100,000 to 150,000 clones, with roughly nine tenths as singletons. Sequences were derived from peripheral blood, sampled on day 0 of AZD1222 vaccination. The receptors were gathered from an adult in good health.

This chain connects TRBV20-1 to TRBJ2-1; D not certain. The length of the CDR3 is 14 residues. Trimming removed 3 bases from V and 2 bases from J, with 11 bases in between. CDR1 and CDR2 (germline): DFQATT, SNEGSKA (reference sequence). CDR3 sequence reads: CSASVQVAYNEQFF. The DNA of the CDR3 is TGCAGTGCTAGTGTCCAAGTAGCCTACAATGAGCAGTTCTTC.

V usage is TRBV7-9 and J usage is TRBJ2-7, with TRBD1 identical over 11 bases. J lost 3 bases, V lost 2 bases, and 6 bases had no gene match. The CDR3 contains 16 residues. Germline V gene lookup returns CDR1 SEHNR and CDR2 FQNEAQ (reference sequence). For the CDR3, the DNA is TGTGCCAGCAGCTTAATGGTGGGACAGGGGGACTACGAGCAGTACTTC. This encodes CASSLMVGQGDYEQYF.

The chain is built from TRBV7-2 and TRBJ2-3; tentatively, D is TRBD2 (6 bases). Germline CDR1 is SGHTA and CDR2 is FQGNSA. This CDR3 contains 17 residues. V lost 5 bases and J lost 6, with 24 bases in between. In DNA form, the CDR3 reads TGTGCCAGCAGCCTCACAAGGTCCTATCCCCGGGGGGATACGCAGTATTTT. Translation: CASSLTRSYPRGDTQYF.

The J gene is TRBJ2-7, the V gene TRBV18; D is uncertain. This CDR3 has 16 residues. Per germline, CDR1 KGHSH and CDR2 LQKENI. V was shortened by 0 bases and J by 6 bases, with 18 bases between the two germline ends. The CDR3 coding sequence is TGTGCCAGCTCACCACCTTCGAGCGAAGCGTCGGGCGAGCAGTACTTC. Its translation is CASSPPSSEASGEQYF.

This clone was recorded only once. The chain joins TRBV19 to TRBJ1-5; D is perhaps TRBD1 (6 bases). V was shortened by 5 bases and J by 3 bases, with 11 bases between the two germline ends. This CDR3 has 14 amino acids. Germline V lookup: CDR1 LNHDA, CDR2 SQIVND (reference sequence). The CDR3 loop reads CASSWGHINQPQHF. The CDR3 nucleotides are TGTGCCAGTAGTTGGGGGCACATCAATCAGCCCCAGCATTTT.

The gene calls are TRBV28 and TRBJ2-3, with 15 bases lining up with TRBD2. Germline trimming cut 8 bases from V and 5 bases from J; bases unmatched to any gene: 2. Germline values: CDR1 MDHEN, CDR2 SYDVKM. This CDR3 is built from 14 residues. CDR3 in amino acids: CASGLAGGQDTQYF. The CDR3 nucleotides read TGTGCCAGCGGACTAGCGGGGGGGCAAGATACGCAGTATTTT. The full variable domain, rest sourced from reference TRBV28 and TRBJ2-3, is DVKVTQSSRYLVKRTGEKVFLECVQDMDHENMFWYRQDPGLGLRLIYFSYDVKMKEKGDIPEGYSVSREKKERFSLILESASTNQTSMYLCASGLAGGQDTQYFGPGTRLTVL.

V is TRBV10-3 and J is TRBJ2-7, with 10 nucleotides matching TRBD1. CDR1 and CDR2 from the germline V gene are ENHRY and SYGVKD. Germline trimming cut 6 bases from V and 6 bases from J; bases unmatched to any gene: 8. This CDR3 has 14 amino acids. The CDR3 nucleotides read TGTGCCATCAGCACCTCAGGGACAGGGGTCGAGCAGTACTTC. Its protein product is CAISTSGTGVEQYF.

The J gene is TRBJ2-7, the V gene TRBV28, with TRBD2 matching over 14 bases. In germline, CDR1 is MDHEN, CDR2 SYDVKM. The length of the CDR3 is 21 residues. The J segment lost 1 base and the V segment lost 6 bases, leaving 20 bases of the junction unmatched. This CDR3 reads CASSLIPPRLAGGRGSYEQYF. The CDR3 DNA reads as TGTGCCAGCAGCCTCATCCCCCCCCGACTAGCGGGAGGGAGGGGTTCCTACGAGCAGTACTTC.

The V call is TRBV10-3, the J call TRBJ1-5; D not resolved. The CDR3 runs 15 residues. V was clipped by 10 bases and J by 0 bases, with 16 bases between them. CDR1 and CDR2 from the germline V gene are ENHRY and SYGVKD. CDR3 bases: TGTGCCACCTCGTCGGGAGGCTATAGCAATCAGCCCCAGCATTTT. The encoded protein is CATSSGGYSNQPQHF.

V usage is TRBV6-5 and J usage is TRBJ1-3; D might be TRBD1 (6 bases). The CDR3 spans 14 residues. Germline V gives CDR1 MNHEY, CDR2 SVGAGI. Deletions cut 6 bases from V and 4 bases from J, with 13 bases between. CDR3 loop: CASSQQGKGNTIYF. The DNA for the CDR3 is TGTGCCAGCAGCCAGCAGGGGAAAGGAAACACCATATATTTT.

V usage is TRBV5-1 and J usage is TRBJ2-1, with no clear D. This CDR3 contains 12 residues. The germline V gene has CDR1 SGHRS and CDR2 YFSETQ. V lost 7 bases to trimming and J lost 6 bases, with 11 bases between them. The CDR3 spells CASESSGNEQFF. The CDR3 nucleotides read TGCGCCAGCGAATCCTCTGGCAATGAGCAGTTCTTC.

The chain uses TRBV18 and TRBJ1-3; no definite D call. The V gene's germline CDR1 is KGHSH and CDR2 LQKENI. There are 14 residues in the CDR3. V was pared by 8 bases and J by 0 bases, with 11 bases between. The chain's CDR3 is CASAAANSGNTIYF. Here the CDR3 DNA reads TGTGCCAGCGCCGCAGCAAACTCTGGAAACACCATATATTTT. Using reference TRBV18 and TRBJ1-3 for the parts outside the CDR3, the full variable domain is NAGVMQNPRHLVRRRGQEARLRCSPMKGHSHVYWYRQLPEEGLKFMVYLQKENIIDESGMPKERFSAEFPKEGPSILRIQQVVRGDSAAYFCASAAANSGNTIYFGEGSWLTVV.

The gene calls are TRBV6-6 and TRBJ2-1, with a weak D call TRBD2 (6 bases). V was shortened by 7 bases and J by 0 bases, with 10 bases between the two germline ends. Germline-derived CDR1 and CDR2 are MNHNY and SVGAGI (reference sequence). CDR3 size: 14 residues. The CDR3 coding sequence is TGTGCCAGCAAGGACGGGAGCTCCTACAATGAGCAGTTCTTC. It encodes CASKDGSSYNEQFF.

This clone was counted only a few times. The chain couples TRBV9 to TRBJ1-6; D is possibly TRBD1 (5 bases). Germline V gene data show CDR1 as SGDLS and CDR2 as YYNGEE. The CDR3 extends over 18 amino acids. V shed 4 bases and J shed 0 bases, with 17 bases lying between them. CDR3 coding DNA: TGTGCCAGCAGCACCGCGGACACCGGGGGCTCCTATAATTCACCCCTCCACTTT. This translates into CASSTADTGGSYNSPLHF.

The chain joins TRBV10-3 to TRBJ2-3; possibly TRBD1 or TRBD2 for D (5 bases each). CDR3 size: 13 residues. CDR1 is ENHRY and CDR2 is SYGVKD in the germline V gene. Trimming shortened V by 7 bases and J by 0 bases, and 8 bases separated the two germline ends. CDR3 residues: CAINGASTDTQYF. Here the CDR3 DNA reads TGTGCCATCAACGGGGCTAGCACAGATACGCAGTATTTT.

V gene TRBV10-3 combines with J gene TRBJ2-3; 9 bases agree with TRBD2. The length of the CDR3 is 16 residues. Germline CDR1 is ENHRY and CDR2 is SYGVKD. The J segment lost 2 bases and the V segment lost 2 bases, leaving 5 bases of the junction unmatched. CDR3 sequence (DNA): TGTGCCATCAGTGAGCCTCTAGCGGGAAACACAGATACGCAGTATTTT. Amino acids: CAISEPLAGNTDTQYF.

The chain's CDR3 is CASSVTGTGGEFGNTIYF. The CDR3 nucleotides are TGTGCCAGCAGCGTCACAGGCACAGGGGGCGAATTCGGAAACACCATATATTTT. The chain has TRBV9 and TRBJ1-3; 9 bases map to TRBD1. Germline values: CDR1 SGDLS, CDR2 YYNGEE. Losses at the gene ends were 2 bases for V and 4 bases for J; bases not matched to a gene: 13. The CDR3 has 18 residues.

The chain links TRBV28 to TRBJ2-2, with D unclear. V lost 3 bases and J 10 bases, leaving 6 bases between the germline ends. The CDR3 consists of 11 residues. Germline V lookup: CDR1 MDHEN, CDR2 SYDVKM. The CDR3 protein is CASSFWEELFF. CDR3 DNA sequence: TGTGCCAGCAGTTTTTGGGAGGAGCTGTTTTTT.

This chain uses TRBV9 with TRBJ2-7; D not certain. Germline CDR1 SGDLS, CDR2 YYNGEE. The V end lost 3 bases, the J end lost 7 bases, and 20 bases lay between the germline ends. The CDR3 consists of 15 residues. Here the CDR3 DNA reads TGTGCCAGCAGCGCCCGTGGGCGGATCTACGAAGAGCAGTACTTC. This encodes CASSARGRIYEEQYF.

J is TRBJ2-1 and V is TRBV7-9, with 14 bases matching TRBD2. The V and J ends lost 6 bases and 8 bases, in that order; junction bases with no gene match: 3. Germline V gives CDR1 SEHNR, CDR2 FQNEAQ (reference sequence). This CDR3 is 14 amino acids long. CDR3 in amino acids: CASSLGLAGDEQFF. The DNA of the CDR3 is TGTGCCAGCAGTTTGGGACTAGCGGGGGATGAGCAGTTCTTC. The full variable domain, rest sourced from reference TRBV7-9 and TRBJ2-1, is DTGVSQNPRHKITKRGQNVTFRCDPISEHNRLYWYRQTLGQGPEFLTYFQNEAQLEKSRLLSDRFSAERPKGSFSTLEIQRTEQGDSAMYLCASSLGLAGDEQFFGPGTRLTVL.